This T cell receptor beta chain was captured by sequencing in a study of cytomegalovirus exposure and HLA in healthy donors. Study overall: The roughly 100 million unique TCR beta sequences, from roughly 170 million T cells, were found by an earlier analysis.

V lost 5 bases, J lost 7 bases, and 14 bases lay in between. Per the germline V gene, CDR1 is MNHEY and CDR2 is SMNVEV (reference sequence). This CDR3 has 13 residues. Notes on this clone: What it binds is unknown.

The PCR used 60 Vbeta and 13 Jbeta primers. Using immunoSEQ multiplex PCR, the repertoire was profiled, and TCRdb retains in-frame clones only, with some absent. The sample records about 180,000 clones, around 80% being singletons. Findings and caveats of the study: Donors belonging to an Asian-associated ancestry cluster reportedly showed fewer N-insertions in productive TCRs than the approximately 640-donor mean, according to what a later analysis found. Later on, analysis showed that most CMV-associated TCR beta chains appeared to be HLA-restricted. In an earlier analysis, productive rearrangement rates for most beta V segments clustered near 87% or 30%.

The chain is built from TRBV27 and TRBJ2-5, with D tentatively TRBD1 (5 bases). Sample: PBMCs. The clonotype comes from a woman between 25 and 40 years old in good health and CMV-seropositive. The CDR3 is CASSTPGKGTQYF. In DNA form, the CDR3 reads TGTGCCAGCAGTACCCCAGGGAAGGGGACCCAGTACTTC.